The T cell receptor beta chain under discussion was sequenced for a study of cytomegalovirus exposure and HLA in healthy donors. The CDR3 is made up of 16 amino acids. Trimming took 5 bases from V and 7 from J; bases not matched to a gene: 7. CDR1 SGHAT and CDR2 FQDESV come from the germline V gene (reference sequence). PCR was performed using 60 Vbeta and 13 Jbeta primers. The protocol was immunoSEQ multiplex PCR, while the TCRdb copy is restricted to in-frame clones and leaves out a portion. Counted here are some 150,000 clones, 55% to 70% occurring once; the ten biggest clones make up roughly 7%. The J gene is TRBJ2-1, the V gene TRBV11-1; the match to TRBD2 covers 14 bases. The origin of this receptor is a woman aged 55-70 years in good health and CMV-seropositive. What was sequenced was PBMCs. CDR3: CASSPATSGRANEQFF. The CDR3, as DNA: TGTGCCAGCAGCCCGGCGACTAGCGGGAGGGCGAATGAGCAGTTCTTC. Looking up the rest from reference TRBV11-1 and TRBJ2-1 gives the full variable domain: EAEVAQSPRYKITEKSQAVAFWCDPISGHATLYWYRQILGQGPELLVQFQDESVVDDSQLPKDRFSAERLKGVDSTLKIQPAELGDSAMYLCASSPATSGRANEQFFGPGTRLTVL.